This TCR beta chain was identified during a study of blood T cell repertoires in COVID-19. Across the study: The study drew acute and convalescent COVID-19 samples from the United States, Italy and Spain. T cells, B-cell-depleted T cells, or PBMCs supplied cDNA or gDNA.

In the authors' workflow: It was from reference gene primer amplification that nucleated cell counts were estimated. TCRdb's table, derived via immunoSEQ multiplex PCR, lists solely in-frame clones and lacks some. V, J and clone size reflect that table, while D and trimming were determined from the DNA. This sample has over 130,000 clones, with roughly 87% found just once. This CDR3 has 12 amino acids. Germline V gene sequence: CDR1 SGHTA, CDR2 FQGNSA. V was pared by 8 bases and J by 6 bases, with 6 bases of the junction left unmatched. The clonotype originates from an older woman with active or convalescent COVID-19. The specimen was peripheral blood. The J gene is TRBJ2-7, the V gene TRBV7-2; the match to TRBD1 covers 8 bases. The CDR3 sequence is CASGDRGGEQYF. The CDR3 nucleotides are TGTGCCAGCGGAGACAGGGGCGGCGAGCAGTACTTC.